This T cell receptor beta chain derives from a study of identical twins. From the 5' RACE reads, TCRdb called clonotypes with MiXCR, one entry per CDR3 protein. The sample has 400,000 to 500,000 distinct CDR3 sequences, approximately 17% seen once; the top ten hold around 10%. General study points: Donors were not followed over many years; analysis was cross-sectional.

As to this clonotype: Antigen unknown.

The sequenced material came from naive T cells sorted from blood. The origin of this receptor is a man between 45 and 60 years old in good health.

CDR3 amino acids: CATSDSPGGKETQYF. The CDR3 DNA reads TGTGCCACCAGTGACTCACCTGGAGGGAAAGAGACCCAGTACTTC. V and J are TRBV24-1 and TRBJ2-5; D is possibly TRBD2 (6 bases). CDR3 length: 15 residues. V shed 4 bases and J shed 3 bases, with 14 bases lying between them. From germline, CDR1 is KGHDR and CDR2 SFDVKD.